This entry lists 32 T cell receptor beta chains sequenced from one sample in a study of blood T cell repertoires in COVID-19. Assay: immunoSEQ multiplex PCR; the TCRdb copy retains only in-frame clones and omits some. This repertoire shows 200,000 to 250,000 clones, under 90% found once; its top ten account for roughly 7.8%. Material for sequencing was peripheral blood. The receptors derive from a woman of 80 years or more with COVID-19, enrolled during active disease.

This clone was observed a handful of times. One end of the junction is discordant with germline, which a read error may explain. The CDR3: CASRNVGSCIF. Here the CDR3 DNA reads TGTGCCAGCAGGAACGTGGGCAGCTGTATCTTC. The genes are TRBV12-3 or TRBV12-4 and TRBJ2-1; D ambiguous. This CDR3 is 11 amino acids long.

The chain joins TRBV3-1 (or the pseudogene TRBV3-2) to TRBJ1-5; D is unresolved. V gave up 4 bases and J gave up 4 bases, with 8 bases separating them. This CDR3 region has 13 residues. Germline V CDR1 and CDR2: LGHDT, YNNKEL (reference sequence). CDR3 DNA sequence: TGTGCCAGCAGCCCCCGGGTTAATCAGCCCCAGCATTTT. As protein: CASSPRVNQPQHF.

In regard to this clone: Different DNA sequences within this sample yield the same CDR3. The chain employs TRBV28 and TRBJ1-1; 12 nucleotides align to TRBD1. Per the germline V gene, CDR1 is MDHEN and CDR2 is SYDVKM. J was trimmed by 4 bases and V by 4 bases; bases with no gene match: 1. The CDR3 runs to 14 residues. The CDR3 spells CASSWDRGRTEAFF. CDR3 DNA sequence: TGTGCCAGCAGTTGGGACAGGGGGCGCACTGAAGCTTTCTTT.

Written as DNA, the CDR3 is TGTGCCAGCTCACCTAGCACCCTGAGCACAGATACGCAGTATTTT. As protein: CASSPSTLSTDTQYF. The chain is built from TRBV18 and TRBJ2-3; the D is unclear. There are 15 residues in the CDR3. V was clipped by 3 bases and J by 0 bases, with 10 bases between them. The germline CDR1 and CDR2 sequences are KGHSH and LQKENI.

The V gene is TRBV5-1, the J gene TRBJ2-7, with a tentative D call TRBD1 (5 bases). This CDR3 has 12 amino acids. The V gene lost 6 bases and the J gene lost 2 bases, with 9 bases spanning the gap. Germline lookup yields CDR1 SGHRS and CDR2 YFSETQ. The CDR3 DNA is TGCGCCAGCAAGGGGAATACCTACGAGCAGTACTTC. Its protein product is CASKGNTYEQYF.

CDR3 loop: CASSHSRYGQTNTEAFF. Written as DNA, the CDR3 is TGTGCCAGCAGCCATTCGCGGTACGGACAAACGAACACTGAAGCTTTCTTT. The chain employs TRBV3-1 (or the pseudogene TRBV3-2) and TRBJ1-1; D may be TRBD1 (5 bases). V lost 3 bases to trimming and J lost 1 base, with 18 bases between them. The CDR3 spans 17 residues. Germline CDR1 and CDR2: LGHDT and YNNKEL (reference sequence).

The chain combines TRBV4-1 with TRBJ1-1; a possible D gene is TRBD1 (5 bases). Trimming pared 3 bases from V and 1 base from J, leaving 9 bases between. Per the germline V gene, CDR1 is MGHRA and CDR2 is YSYEKL. This CDR3 has 14 residues. The CDR3 protein is CASSHPDRNTEAFF. Here the CDR3 DNA reads TGCGCCAGCAGCCACCCCGACAGGAACACTGAAGCTTTCTTT.

This sequence joins TRBV10-3 and TRBJ1-1; 9 bases agree with TRBD1. V lost 5 bases to trimming and J lost 5 bases; unmatched junction nucleotides: 6. The CDR3 extends over 14 amino acids. Germline V gene data show CDR1 as ENHRY and CDR2 as SYGVKD. CDR3 in amino acids: CAISTDRGGTEAFF. CDR3 in DNA: TGTGCCATCAGTACGGACAGGGGAGGGACTGAAGCTTTCTTT.

This sequence joins TRBV2 and TRBJ2-2; no firm D call. Germline loops: CDR1 SNHLY, CDR2 FYNNEI. V was shortened by 7 bases and J by 13 bases, with 16 bases between the two germline ends. The CDR3 spans 12 residues. The CDR3 DNA reads TGTGCCAGCACCCAAGATGGGCAGGCGCTGTTTTTT. This encodes CASTQDGQALFF.

The V and J genes are TRBV5-4 and TRBJ1-1; no reliable D call. The CDR3 runs 14 residues. In germline, CDR1 is SGHNT, CDR2 YYREEE (reference sequence). V was trimmed by 4 bases and J by 6 bases, leaving 16 bases between them. The CDR3, as DNA: TGTGCCAGCAGCCCAGATCTAGAGATGGCTGAAGCTTTCTTT. Its translation: CASSPDLEMAEAFF.

The CDR3 bases are TGTGCCAGCAGCTTATACAGGGAGTATAGCAATCAGCCCCAGCATTTT. As protein: CASSLYREYSNQPQHF. This chain links TRBV5-6 with TRBJ1-5; maybe TRBD1 (6 bases). Germline CDR1 and CDR2: SGHDT and YYEEEE. Trimming took off 2 bases at V and 0 bases at J, with 12 bases between the two ends. The CDR3 extends over 16 amino acids.

The sample holds one count of this clone. The chain links TRBV28 to TRBJ2-1; 11 nucleotides match TRBD2. Germline assignment: CDR1 MDHEN and CDR2 SYDVKM. J gave up 10 bases and V 5 bases, and 4 bases lay outside the gene matches. The CDR3 is 13 residues long. Written as DNA, the CDR3 is TGTGCCAGCAGTCTAGCGGGAGGAGGAGAGCAGTTCTTC. It translates to CASSLAGGGEQFF.

This rearrangement joins TRBV14 to TRBJ2-1, with D maybe TRBD1 (5 bases). With 4 bases removed from V and 15 bases from J, the gap between germline ends came to 16 bases. This CDR3 region has 12 residues. Germline values: CDR1 SGHDN, CDR2 FVKESK. CDR3 DNA: TGTGCCAGCAGCCTGGACAAGGCTAGTAGGTTCTTC. As protein: CASSLDKASRFF.

This clone was detected once. The chain couples TRBV5-4 to TRBJ2-5; D not certain. The CDR3 contains 14 residues. The V end lost 4 bases, the J end lost 4 bases, and 14 bases lay between the germline ends. The germline gives CDR1 SGHNT, CDR2 YYREEE (reference sequence). The CDR3 nucleotides read TGTGCCAGCAGCCTTTATACGACATCAGAGACCCAGTACTTC. It encodes CASSLYTTSETQYF.

This clone was seen a single time. The chain combines TRBV5-1 with TRBJ2-6; 9 positions match TRBD1. With V trimmed by 3 bases and J by 2 bases, 6 bases remained unmatched. Germline V gene lookup returns CDR1 SGHRS and CDR2 YFSETQ. The CDR3 covers 17 residues. Written as DNA, the CDR3 is TGCGCCAGCAGCTCGCAGACAGGGGGGCCTGGGGCCAACGTCCTGACTTTC. Encoded protein: CASSSQTGGPGANVLTF.

This clone came up once. This sequence joins TRBV27 and TRBJ1-6; no clear D. Germline loops: CDR1 MNHEY, CDR2 SMNVEV (reference sequence). The V end was cut by 5 bases, the J end by 0 bases, with 11 bases between. The CDR3 spans 16 residues. The CDR3 spells CASSQEVSSYNSPLHF. CDR3 sequence (DNA): TGTGCCAGCAGTCAGGAAGTCAGCTCCTATAATTCACCCCTCCACTTT.

The gene calls are TRBV5-1 and TRBJ2-1, with D possibly matching TRBD1 (6 bases). V was trimmed by 0 bases and J by 3 bases, leaving 10 bases between them. Germline CDR1 is SGHRS and CDR2 is YFSETQ. The CDR3 consists of 15 residues. The CDR3 loop is CASSLAGEFYNEQFF. The CDR3 DNA is TGCGCCAGCAGCTTGGCAGGGGAGTTCTACAATGAGCAGTTCTTC.

The chain has TRBV18 and TRBJ2-2, with 7 nucleotides matching TRBD1. CDR3 size: 16 residues. V was clipped by 7 bases and J by 0 bases; unmatched bases: 8. From germline, CDR1 is KGHSH and CDR2 LQKENI. This CDR3 reads CASLSTGTANTGELFF. DNA of the CDR3: TGTGCCAGCTTATCCACCGGGACAGCGAACACCGGGGAGCTGTTTTTT. Full variable domain (outside the CDR3, taken from reference TRBV18 and TRBJ2-2): NAGVMQNPRHLVRRRGQEARLRCSPMKGHSHVYWYRQLPEEGLKFMVYLQKENIIDESGMPKERFSAEFPKEGPSILRIQQVVRGDSAAYFCASLSTGTANTGELFFGEGSRLTVL.

The rearrangement joins TRBV9 to TRBJ1-1, with 7 bases aligning to TRBD1. This CDR3 region has 15 residues. The germline V gene encodes CDR1 SGDLS and CDR2 YYNGEE. The ends lost 8 bases at V and 4 bases at J; junction bases unmatched: 14. CDR3 nucleotide sequence: TGTGCCAGTACAAGTTGGACAGGCTCGAGCACTGAAGCTTTCTTT. It is translated as CASTSWTGSSTEAFF.

The genes are TRBV7-9 and TRBJ2-3; D is perhaps TRBD2 (7 bases). The CDR3 has 14 residues. Per germline, CDR1 SEHNR and CDR2 FQNEAQ (reference sequence). Trimming left V 3 bases short and J 2 bases short, with 9 bases between. The CDR3 DNA sequence: TGTGCCAGCAGCTTCCGGGGGGCCACAGATACGCAGTATTTT. Its protein is CASSFRGATDTQYF.

The chain has TRBV18 and TRBJ1-6; 8 positions match TRBD1. The CDR3 is 14 amino acids. Germline assignment: CDR1 KGHSH and CDR2 LQKENI. After removal of 7 bases from V and 10 bases from J, the junction contained 9 bases not matched to a gene. The CDR3 nucleotides are TGTGCCAGCTACGCCGGACAGGGCTCATCACCCCTCCACTTT. As protein: CASYAGQGSSPLHF.

This chain connects TRBV12-3 or TRBV12-4 to TRBJ1-2; D is unresolved. Trimming pared 5 bases from V and 4 bases from J, leaving 2 bases between. The CDR3 is 10 amino acids. CDR3 DNA: TGTGCCAGCAGTCTCTATGGCTACACCTTC. Translating gives CASSLYGYTF.

This chain connects TRBV2 to TRBJ1-5; 10 positions match TRBD1. Germline values: CDR1 SNHLY, CDR2 FYNNEI. V shed 6 bases, J shed 1 base, and the junction held 9 bases outside the gene matches. This CDR3 spans 17 amino acids. In nucleotides, the CDR3 is TGTGCCAGCAGCGCCCAGACAGGGGGCGCGAGCAATCAGCCCCAGCATTTT. It codes for CASSAQTGGASNQPQHF.

The chain uses TRBV7-2 and TRBJ2-2; no clear D gene. The CDR3 has 13 residues. The germline gives CDR1 SGHTA, CDR2 FQGNSA. Trimming removed 5 bases from V and 9 bases from J, with 13 bases in between. In nucleotides, the CDR3 is TGTGCCAGCAGCCCCCGCGCACTTTGGGAGCTGTTTTTT. It specifies CASSPRALWELFF.

The chain employs TRBV5-1 and TRBJ2-7; 8 bases are shared with TRBD1. Germline V gives CDR1 SGHRS, CDR2 YFSETQ. Trimming took 0 bases from V and 6 from J; bases not matched to a gene: 8. This CDR3 comprises 15 residues. The CDR3 sequence: CASSLAQGGGGEQYF. Written as DNA, the CDR3 is TGCGCCAGCAGCTTGGCACAGGGGGGCGGAGGCGAGCAGTACTTC.

About this clone: The germline gene is not matched at one end of the junction; a read error may be the cause. The gene calls are TRBV7-9 and TRBJ2-1; D remains unclear. This CDR3 is built from 13 residues. CDR1 SEHNR and CDR2 FQNEAQ come from the germline V gene (reference sequence). CDR3 loop: CATSRMRHNEQFF. The CDR3 DNA reads TGTGCCACCAGCCGGATGAGGCACAATGAGCAGTTCTTC.

The chain links TRBV19 to TRBJ2-1; maybe TRBD1 (5 bases). The CDR3 is 17 residues long. Germline values: CDR1 LNHDA, CDR2 SQIVND (reference sequence). V dropped 4 bases and J dropped 3 bases, with 19 bases sitting between them. CDR3 in amino acids: CASSTPSAGPIYNEQFF. The CDR3 DNA reads TGTGCCAGTAGTACCCCATCCGCAGGGCCTATCTACAATGAGCAGTTCTTC.

The V and J genes are TRBV18 and TRBJ2-7, with 14 positions matching TRBD2. Germline V gene sequence: CDR1 KGHSH, CDR2 LQKENI. The J segment lost 9 bases and the V segment lost 8 bases, leaving 9 bases of the junction unmatched. This CDR3 has 14 residues. CDR3 sequence: CASLPGLAGEGQYF. In DNA form, the CDR3 reads TGTGCCAGCCTCCCGGGACTAGCGGGAGAAGGGCAGTACTTC.

This chain joins TRBV7-2 and TRBJ2-2; no definite D call. The CDR3 covers 12 residues. The V end lost 3 bases, the J end lost 6 bases, and 5 bases lay between the germline ends. Germline assignment: CDR1 SGHTA and CDR2 FQGNSA. For the CDR3, the DNA is TGTGCCAGCAGCTTCGTTTCCGGGGAGCTGTTTTTT. Protein sequence: CASSFVSGELFF.

The chain links TRBV5-1 to TRBJ2-5; TRBD1 aligns across 9 bases. Unmatched junction bases numbered 9, after V lost 7 bases and J lost 5 bases. This CDR3 is built from 14 residues. The germline V gene has CDR1 SGHRS and CDR2 YFSETQ. CDR3 DNA: TGCGCCAGCGGTACAGGGGGCAAGGTCGAGACCCAGTACTTC. Residues: CASGTGGKVETQYF.

This CDR3 is CASSYSTTYEQYF. The CDR3 DNA reads TGTGCCAGCAGTTACTCGACTACCTACGAGCAGTACTTC. The V and J genes are TRBV6-5 and TRBJ2-7; D may be TRBD2 (5 bases). Trimming took off 0 bases at V and 2 bases at J, with 5 bases between the two ends. Per the germline V gene, CDR1 is MNHEY and CDR2 is SVGAGI. The CDR3 spans 13 residues.

V is TRBV28 and J is TRBJ1-5; D is ambiguous. The V end was cut by 2 bases, the J end by 4 bases, with 15 bases between. There are 16 residues in the CDR3. Germline assignment: CDR1 MDHEN and CDR2 SYDVKM. CDR3 amino acids: CASSLVTTSGNQPQHF. The CDR3 region has the DNA TGTGCCAGCAGTTTAGTTACCACCAGCGGAAATCAGCCCCAGCATTTT. Drawing the rest from reference TRBV28 and TRBJ1-5, the complete variable domain is DVKVTQSSRYLVKRTGEKVFLECVQDMDHENMFWYRQDPGLGLRLIYFSYDVKMKEKGDIPEGYSVSREKKERFSLILESASTNQTSMYLCASSLVTTSGNQPQHFGDGTRLSIL.